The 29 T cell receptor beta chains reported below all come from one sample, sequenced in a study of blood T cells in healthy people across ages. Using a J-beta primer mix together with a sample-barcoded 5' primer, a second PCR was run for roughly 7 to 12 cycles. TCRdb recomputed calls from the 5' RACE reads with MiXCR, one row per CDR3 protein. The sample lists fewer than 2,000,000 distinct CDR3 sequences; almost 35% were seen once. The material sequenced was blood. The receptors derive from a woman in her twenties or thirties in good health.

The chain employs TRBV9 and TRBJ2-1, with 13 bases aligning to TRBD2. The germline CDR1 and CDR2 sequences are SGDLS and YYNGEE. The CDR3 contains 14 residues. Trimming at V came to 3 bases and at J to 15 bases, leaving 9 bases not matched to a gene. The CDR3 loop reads CASSARTSGSSRFF. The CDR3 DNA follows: TGTGCCAGCAGCGCCCGGACTAGCGGGAGCTCTCGGTTCTTC.

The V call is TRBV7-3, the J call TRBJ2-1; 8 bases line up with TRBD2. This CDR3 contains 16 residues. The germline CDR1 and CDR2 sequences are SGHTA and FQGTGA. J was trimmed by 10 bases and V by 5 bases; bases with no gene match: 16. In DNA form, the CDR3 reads TGTGCCAGCAGCCAAACTAGCGGCACAGGCCCACGGGAGCAGTTCTTC. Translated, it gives CASSQTSGTGPREQFF.

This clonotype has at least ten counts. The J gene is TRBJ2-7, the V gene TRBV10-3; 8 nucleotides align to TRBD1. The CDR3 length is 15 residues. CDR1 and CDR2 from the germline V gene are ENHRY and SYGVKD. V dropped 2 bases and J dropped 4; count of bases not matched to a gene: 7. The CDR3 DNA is TGTGCCATCAGTGAGCCGACAGGGGCCGGTTACGAGCAGTACTTC. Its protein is CAISEPTGAGYEQYF.

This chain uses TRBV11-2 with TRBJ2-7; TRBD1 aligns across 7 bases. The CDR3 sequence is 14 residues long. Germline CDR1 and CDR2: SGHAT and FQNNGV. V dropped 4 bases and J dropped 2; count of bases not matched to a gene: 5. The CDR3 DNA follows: TGTGCCAGCAGCTACACTCAGGGGGCCTACGAGCAGTACTTC. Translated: CASSYTQGAYEQYF.

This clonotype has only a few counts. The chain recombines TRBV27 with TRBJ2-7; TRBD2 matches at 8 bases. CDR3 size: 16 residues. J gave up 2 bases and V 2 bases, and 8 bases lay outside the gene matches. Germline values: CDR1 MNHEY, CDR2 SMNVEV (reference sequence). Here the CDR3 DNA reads TGTGCCAGCAGTTTAAGTGGGGGTAGCGGGACCTACGAGCAGTACTTC. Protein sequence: CASSLSGGSGTYEQYF.

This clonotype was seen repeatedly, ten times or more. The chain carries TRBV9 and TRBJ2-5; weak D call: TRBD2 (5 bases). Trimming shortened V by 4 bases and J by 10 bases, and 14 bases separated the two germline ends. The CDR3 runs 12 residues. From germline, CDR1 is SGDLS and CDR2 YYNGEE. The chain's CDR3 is CASSLADRDQYF. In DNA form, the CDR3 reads TGTGCCAGCAGCCTAGCTGACCGGGACCAGTACTTC.

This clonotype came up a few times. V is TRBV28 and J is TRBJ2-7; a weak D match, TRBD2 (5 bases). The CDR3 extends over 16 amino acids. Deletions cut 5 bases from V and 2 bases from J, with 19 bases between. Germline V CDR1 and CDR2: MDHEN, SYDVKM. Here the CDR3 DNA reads TGTGCCAGCAGTGGTTACGGGTCCTTGAGGGCCTACGAGCAGTACTTC. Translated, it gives CASSGYGSLRAYEQYF.

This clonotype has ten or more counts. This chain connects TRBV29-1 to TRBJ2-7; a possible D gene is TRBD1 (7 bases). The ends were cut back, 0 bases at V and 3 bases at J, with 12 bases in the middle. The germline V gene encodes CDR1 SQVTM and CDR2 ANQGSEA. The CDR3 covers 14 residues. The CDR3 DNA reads TGCAGCGTTGAAGATGGTCAGGGGGGCTACGAGCAGTACTTC. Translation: CSVEDGQGGYEQYF.

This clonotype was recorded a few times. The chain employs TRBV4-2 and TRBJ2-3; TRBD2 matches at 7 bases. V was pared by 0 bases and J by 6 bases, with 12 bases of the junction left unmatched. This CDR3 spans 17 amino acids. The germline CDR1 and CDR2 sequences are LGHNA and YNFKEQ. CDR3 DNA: TGTGCCAGCAGCCAAGATACCGGGACTATAGAATCGGATACGCAGTATTTT. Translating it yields CASSQDTGTIESDTQYF.

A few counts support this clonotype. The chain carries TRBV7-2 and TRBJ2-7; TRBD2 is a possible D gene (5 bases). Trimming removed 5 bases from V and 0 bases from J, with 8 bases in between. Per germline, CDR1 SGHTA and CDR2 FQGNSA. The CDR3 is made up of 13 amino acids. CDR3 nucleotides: TGTGCCAGCAGCGCCCGGGGCTCCTACGAGCAGTACTTC. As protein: CASSARGSYEQYF.

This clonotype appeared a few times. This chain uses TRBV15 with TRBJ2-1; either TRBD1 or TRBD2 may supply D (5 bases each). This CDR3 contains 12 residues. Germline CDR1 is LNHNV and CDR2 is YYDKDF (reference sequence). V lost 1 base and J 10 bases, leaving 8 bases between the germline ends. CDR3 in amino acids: CATSRGGEEQFF. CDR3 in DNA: TGTGCCACCAGCAGAGGAGGGGAAGAGCAGTTCTTC.

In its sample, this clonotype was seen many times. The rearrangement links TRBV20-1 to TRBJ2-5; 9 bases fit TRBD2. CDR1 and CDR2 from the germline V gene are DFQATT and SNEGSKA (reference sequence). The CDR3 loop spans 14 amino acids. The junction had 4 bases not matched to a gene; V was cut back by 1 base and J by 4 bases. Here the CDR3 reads CSARVAGVGETQYF. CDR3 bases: TGCAGTGCTAGAGTAGCGGGAGTGGGAGAGACCCAGTACTTC.

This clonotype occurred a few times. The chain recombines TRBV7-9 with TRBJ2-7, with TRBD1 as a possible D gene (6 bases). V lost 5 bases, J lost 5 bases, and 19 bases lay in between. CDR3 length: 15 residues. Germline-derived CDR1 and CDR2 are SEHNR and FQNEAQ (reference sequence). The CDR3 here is CASSPGQRRYDEQYF. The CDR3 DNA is TGTGCCAGCAGCCCCGGACAGCGCCGTTACGACGAGCAGTACTTC.

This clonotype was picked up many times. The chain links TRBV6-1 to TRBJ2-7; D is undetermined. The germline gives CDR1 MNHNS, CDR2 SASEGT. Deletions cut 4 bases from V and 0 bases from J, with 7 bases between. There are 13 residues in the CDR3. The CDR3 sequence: CASSVHSSYEQYF. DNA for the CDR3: TGTGCCAGCAGTGTCCACTCCTCCTACGAGCAGTACTTC.

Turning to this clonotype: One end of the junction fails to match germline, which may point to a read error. The CDR3 spells CAGSSWQGAETQYF. The CDR3 nucleotides are TGTGCCGGCAGCTCATGGCAGGGGGCAGAGACCCAGTACTTC. The chain is built from TRBV7-9 and TRBJ2-5; 8 bases map to TRBD1. The CDR3 is 14 residues long. CDR1 is SEHNR and CDR2 is FQNEAQ in the germline V gene (reference sequence).

CDR3: CASSTGSEAFF. In DNA form, the CDR3 reads TGTGCCAGCAGTACAGGTTCTGAAGCTTTCTTT. The J gene is TRBJ1-1, the V gene TRBV28; D is perhaps TRBD1 (5 bases). Germline CDR1 reads MDHEN; CDR2 reads SYDVKM. Trimming removed 5 bases from V and 6 bases from J, with 7 bases in between. The CDR3 has 11 amino acids.

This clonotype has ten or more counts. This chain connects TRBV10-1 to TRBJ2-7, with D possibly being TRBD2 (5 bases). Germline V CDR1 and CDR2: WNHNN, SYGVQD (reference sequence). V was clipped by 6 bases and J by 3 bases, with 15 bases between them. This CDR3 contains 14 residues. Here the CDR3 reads CASSGTGVNYEQYF. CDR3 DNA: TGCGCCAGCAGCGGTACCGGGGTGAACTACGAGCAGTACTTC.

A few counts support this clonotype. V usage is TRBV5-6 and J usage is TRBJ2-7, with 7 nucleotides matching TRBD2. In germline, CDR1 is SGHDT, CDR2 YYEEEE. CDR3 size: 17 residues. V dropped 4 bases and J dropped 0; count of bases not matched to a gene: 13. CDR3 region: CASSLGGLGGSSYEQYF. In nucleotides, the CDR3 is TGTGCCAGCAGCCTCGGAGGGCTCGGGGGGAGCTCCTACGAGCAGTACTTC.

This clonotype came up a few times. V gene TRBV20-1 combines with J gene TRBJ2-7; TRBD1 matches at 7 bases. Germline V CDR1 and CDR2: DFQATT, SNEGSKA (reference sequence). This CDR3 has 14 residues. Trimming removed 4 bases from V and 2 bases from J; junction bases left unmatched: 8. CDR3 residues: CSAIIGTAPYEQYF. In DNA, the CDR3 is TGCAGTGCTATAATTGGGACAGCACCCTACGAGCAGTACTTC.

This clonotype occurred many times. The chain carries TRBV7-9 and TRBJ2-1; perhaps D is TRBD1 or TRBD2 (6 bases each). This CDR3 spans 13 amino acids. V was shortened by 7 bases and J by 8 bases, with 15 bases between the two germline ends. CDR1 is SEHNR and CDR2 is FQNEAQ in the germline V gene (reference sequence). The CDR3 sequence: CASTRTEGDEQFF. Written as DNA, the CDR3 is TGTGCCAGCACCAGAACGGAGGGGGATGAGCAGTTCTTC.

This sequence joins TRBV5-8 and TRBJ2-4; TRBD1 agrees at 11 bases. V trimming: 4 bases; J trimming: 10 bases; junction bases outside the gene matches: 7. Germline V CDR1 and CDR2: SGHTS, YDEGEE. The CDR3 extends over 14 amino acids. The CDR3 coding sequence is TGTGCCAGCAGCGCCCGGGACAGGGGGATAATTCAGTACTTC. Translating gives CASSARDRGIIQYF.

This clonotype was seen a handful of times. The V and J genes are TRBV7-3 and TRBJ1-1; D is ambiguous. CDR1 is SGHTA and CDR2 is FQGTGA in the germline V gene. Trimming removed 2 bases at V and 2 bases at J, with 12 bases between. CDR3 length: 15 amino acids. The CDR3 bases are TGTGCCAGCAGCTTATCCCCGGGAACTAACACTGAAGCTTTCTTT. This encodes CASSLSPGTNTEAFF.

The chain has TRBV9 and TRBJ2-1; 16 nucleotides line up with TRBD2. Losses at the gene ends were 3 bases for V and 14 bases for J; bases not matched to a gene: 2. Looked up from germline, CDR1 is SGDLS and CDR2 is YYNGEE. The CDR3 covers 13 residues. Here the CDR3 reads CASSAGTSGREFF. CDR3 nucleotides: TGTGCCAGCAGCGCAGGGACTAGCGGGAGGGAGTTCTTC. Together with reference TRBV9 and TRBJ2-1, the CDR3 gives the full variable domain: DSGVTQTPKHLITATGQRVTLRCSPRSGDLSVYWYQQSLDQGLQFLIQYYNGEERAKGNILERFSAQQFPDLHSELNLSSLELGDSALYFCASSAGTSGREFFGPGTRLTVL.

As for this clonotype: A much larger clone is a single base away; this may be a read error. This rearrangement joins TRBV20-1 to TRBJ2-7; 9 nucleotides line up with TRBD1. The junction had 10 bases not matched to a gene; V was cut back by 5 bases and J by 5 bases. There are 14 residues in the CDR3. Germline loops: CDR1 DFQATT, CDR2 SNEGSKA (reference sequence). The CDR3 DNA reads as TGCAGTGCTGGAGCCGGGACAGGGATAAACGAGCAGTACTTC. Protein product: CSAGAGTGINEQYF.

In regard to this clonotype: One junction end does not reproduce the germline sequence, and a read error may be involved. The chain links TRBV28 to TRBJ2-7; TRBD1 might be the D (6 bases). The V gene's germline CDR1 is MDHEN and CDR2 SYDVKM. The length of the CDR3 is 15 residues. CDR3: CAGSLYRADPYEQYF. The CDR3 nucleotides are TGTGCCGGCAGTTTATACAGGGCCGATCCCTACGAGCAGTACTTC. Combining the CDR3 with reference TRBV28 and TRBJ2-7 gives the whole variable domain DVKVTQSSRYLVKRTGEKVFLECVQDMDHENMFWYRQDPGLGLRLIYFSYDVKMKEKGDIPEGYSVSREKKERFSLILESASTNQTSMYLCAGSLYRADPYEQYFGPGTRLTVT.

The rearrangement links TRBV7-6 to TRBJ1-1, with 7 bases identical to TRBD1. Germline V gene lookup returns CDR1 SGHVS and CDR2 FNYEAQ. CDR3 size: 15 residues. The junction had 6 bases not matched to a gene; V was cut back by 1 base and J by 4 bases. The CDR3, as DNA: TGTGCCAGCAGCTTAGAACAGGGGTACAGCACTGAAGCTTTCTTT. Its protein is CASSLEQGYSTEAFF.

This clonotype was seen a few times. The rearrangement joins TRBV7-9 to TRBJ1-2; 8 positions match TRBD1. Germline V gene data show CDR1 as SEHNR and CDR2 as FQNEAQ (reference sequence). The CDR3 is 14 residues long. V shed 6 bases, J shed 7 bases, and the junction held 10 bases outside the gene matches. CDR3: CASSYGQGSSGYTF. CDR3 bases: TGTGCCAGCAGTTATGGACAGGGTTCAAGTGGCTACACCTTC.

Here the CDR3 reads CASSRISDPPRFTDTQYF. CDR3 in DNA: TGTGCCAGCAGCCGGATCTCGGACCCCCCACGCTTCACAGATACGCAGTATTTT. The rearrangement uses TRBV14 and TRBJ2-3; D not certain. Germline CDR1 reads SGHDN; CDR2 reads FVKESK. CDR3 length: 18 residues. Trimming took 4 bases from V and 2 from J, leaving 22 bases between them.

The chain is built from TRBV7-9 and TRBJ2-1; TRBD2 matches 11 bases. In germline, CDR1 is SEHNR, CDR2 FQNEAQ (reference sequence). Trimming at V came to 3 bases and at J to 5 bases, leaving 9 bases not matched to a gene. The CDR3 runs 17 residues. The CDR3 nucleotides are TGTGCCAGCAGCTTCACCATAGCGGGAGGGCTCCACAATGAGCAGTTCTTC. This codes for CASSFTIAGGLHNEQFF. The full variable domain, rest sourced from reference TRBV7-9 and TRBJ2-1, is DTGVSQNPRHKITKRGQNVTFRCDPISEHNRLYWYRQTLGQGPEFLTYFQNEAQLEKSRLLSDRFSAERPKGSFSTLEIQRTEQGDSAMYLCASSFTIAGGLHNEQFFGPGTRLTVL.